These 10 T cell receptor beta chains share one sample of origin, sequenced in a study of T cells after yellow fever vaccination. MiXCR, run by TCRdb on the 5' RACE reads, gives a single entry per CDR3 protein. Of 110,000 to 150,000 distinct CDR3 sequences listed, about 7% are singletons. The sequencing here drew on CD4+ T cells sorted from PBMCs, taken 10 days after the yellow fever booster vaccination. The source is a man aged 25-45 years who received the YFV17D yellow fever vaccine.

This clonotype showed up many times. The rearrangement uses TRBV6-5 and TRBJ2-2; D call uncertain. The ends were cut back, 2 bases at V and 4 bases at J, with 8 bases in the middle. Per the germline V gene, CDR1 is MNHEY and CDR2 is SVGAGI. This CDR3 has 14 amino acids. The CDR3, as DNA: TGTGCCAGCAGTTACGATCGCAGCACCGGGGAGCTGTTTTTT. Translating it yields CASSYDRSTGELFF.

There are many counts of this clonotype. This chain connects TRBV12-3 or TRBV12-4 to TRBJ2-5; no definite D call. V dropped 5 bases and J dropped 3 bases, with 10 bases sitting between them. The CDR3 consists of 13 residues. The CDR3 protein is CASSPGGEETQYF. CDR3 nucleotides: TGTGCCAGCAGTCCAGGCGGAGAAGAGACCCAGTACTTC.

This clonotype was seen many times. This chain connects TRBV20-1 to TRBJ1-2, with TRBD1 matching 7 bases. Germline V gene data show CDR1 as DFQATT and CDR2 as SNEGSKA (reference sequence). This CDR3 is 13 amino acids long. After removal of 5 bases from V and 4 bases from J, the junction contained 7 bases not matched to a gene. The CDR3 spells CSAGTVAGYGYTF. CDR3 DNA sequence: TGCAGTGCTGGGACAGTCGCTGGCTATGGCTACACCTTC.

This clonotype was found many times. V usage is TRBV7-2 and J usage is TRBJ2-5; the D gene is possibly TRBD1 (6 bases). V was clipped by 0 bases and J by 2 bases, with 13 bases between them. Looked up from germline, CDR1 is SGHTA and CDR2 is FQGNSA. The length of the CDR3 is 16 residues. The CDR3: CASSLAQGSGQETQYF. The CDR3 nucleotides read TGTGCCAGCAGCTTAGCACAGGGTTCAGGGCAAGAGACCCAGTACTTC. The full variable domain, completed using reference TRBV7-2 and TRBJ2-5, is GAGVSQSPSNKVTEKGKDVELRCDPISGHTALYWYRQSLGQGLEFLIYFQGNSAPDKSGLPSDRFSAERTGGSVSTLTIQRTQQEDSAVYLCASSLAQGSGQETQYFGPGTRLLVL.

The chain uses TRBV20-1 and TRBJ1-6, with 7 bases identical to TRBD1. The CDR3 spans 15 residues. The germline gives CDR1 DFQATT, CDR2 SNEGSKA (reference sequence). Losses at the gene ends were 6 bases for V and 5 bases for J; bases not matched to a gene: 10. The CDR3 bases are TGCAGTGCCAGGAGAACAGGGGCTAATAATTCACCCCTCCACTTT. Its protein is CSARRTGANNSPLHF.

The gene calls are TRBV20-1 and TRBJ1-5; TRBD1 might be the D (5 bases). CDR1 and CDR2 (germline): DFQATT, SNEGSKA (reference sequence). This CDR3 has 15 residues. V was shortened by 6 bases and J by 0 bases, with 15 bases between the two germline ends. This chain's CDR3 is CSARVQSYSNQPQHF. CDR3 nucleotides: TGCAGTGCCAGGGTCCAGTCTTATAGCAATCAGCCCCAGCATTTT.

Many counts were recorded for this clonotype. V and J are TRBV29-1 and TRBJ2-3; D is possibly TRBD1 (5 bases). CDR1 and CDR2 (germline): SQVTM, ANQGSEA. Trimming cost V 0 bases and J 4 bases, with 11 bases left between them. The CDR3 is 14 residues long. The CDR3 DNA follows: TGCAGCGTTGAAGATCGCAGGGTGGCAGATACGCAGTATTTT. Protein product: CSVEDRRVADTQYF.

As concerns this clonotype: A read error may explain this, as a much larger clone is one base away. The rearrangement joins TRBV4-3 to TRBJ2-7; D unresolved. The CDR3 sequence is 13 residues long. Germline V gives CDR1 LGHNA, CDR2 YSLEER. CDR3 sequence (DNA): TGCGCCAGCCGCCAAGAGCGTCCTAGCGAGCAGTACTTC. This translates into CASRQERPSEQYF.

The chain carries TRBV13 and TRBJ2-2, with D possibly TRBD2 on 6 matching bases. V was clipped by 1 base and J by 2 bases, with 11 bases between them. Germline CDR1 is PRHDT and CDR2 is FYEKMQ (reference sequence). This CDR3 has 16 residues. The CDR3 is CASSLARDLNTGELFF. For the CDR3, the DNA is TGTGCCAGCAGCTTAGCTCGGGACTTAAACACCGGGGAGCTGTTTTTT.

This clonotype was counted ten times or more. The chain links TRBV11-2 to TRBJ2-2; 8 nucleotides line up with TRBD1. Germline-derived CDR1 and CDR2 are SGHAT and FQNNGV. The CDR3 totals 14 residues. The V gene end was trimmed by 5 bases and the J gene end by 6 bases; junction bases not matched to a gene: 5. In nucleotides, the CDR3 is TGTGCCAGCAGCCCCAGACAGGGGCCCGGGGAGCTGTTTTTT. Residues: CASSPRQGPGELFF.